The T cell receptor beta chain under discussion was sequenced for a study of T cells after yellow fever vaccination. Study in general: SMART-Seq v4 Ultra Low Input handled preparation of low-cell-number fractions.

A 5'RACE template-switching step, the method used to make TCR cDNA, added a universal primer site and UMIs. A single record per CDR3 protein comes from TCRdb applying MiXCR to the 5' RACE reads. The table shows more than 250,000 distinct CDR3 sequences, with around 6.8% occurring only once. Between the trimmed V and J ends, which lost 6 bases and 0 bases, there was a span of 12 bases. Germline CDR1 is MNHNS and CDR2 is SASEGT. CDR3 size: 15 residues. In regard to this clonotype: Its antigen is unknown.

The study, taken as a whole, reports: Booster samples showed a return of most primary-vaccination clones (around 95% CD4, 80% to 90% CD8).

The chain uses TRBV6-1 and TRBJ1-5; no firm D call. The clonotype originates from a man between 18 and 35 years old who received the YFV17D yellow fever vaccine. The specimen was PBMCs, collected roughly 46 days after the first yellow fever vaccination. The CDR3 sequence: CASSRSPGSNQPQHF. Here the CDR3 DNA reads TGTGCCAGCAGCCGGAGCCCGGGTAGCAATCAGCCCCAGCATTTT.